What follows is one T cell receptor (beta chain) and its context. The antigen is unknown. These data originate in a study of CD8+ T cells in alopecia areata. Treatment specified: oral pan-JAK inhibitor, 5-10 mg twice daily. Lesional scalp tissue (obtained by punch biopsy) and peripheral blood were collected from alopecia areata patients. V was cut by 6 bases and J by 4 bases, with 10 bases left in between. The germline gives CDR1 SQVTM, CDR2 ANQGSEA. CDR3 length equals 12 residues. Extracted RNA was reverse transcribed into cDNA, the sequencing template. Method: immunoSEQ multiplex PCR; TCRdb's copy keeps in-frame clones and lacks some. The table includes 150,000 to 250,000 clones, approximately 56% detected once. General study points: Although TCR sharing was seen in mice, sharing across patients was less clear, possibly for HLA-related reasons. Numerous expanded lesional clones remained in scalp and blood during tofacitinib. It was lesional scalp, especially alopecia totalis/universalis, that showed higher clonality than normal scalp.

This sequence joins TRBV29-1 and TRBJ1-3, with D tentatively TRBD1 (5 bases). This specimen consisted of CD4+ T cells sorted from blood, obtained at week 4, from a patient treated with tofacitinib. The clonotype comes from a human donor with alopecia areata. The CDR3 spells CSVGEQGNTIYF. The CDR3 nucleotides read TGCAGCGTGGGGGAACAGGGAAACACCATATATTTT. Full variable domain (rest looked up from reference TRBV29-1 and TRBJ1-3): SAVISQKPSRDICQRGTSLTIQCQVDSQVTMMFWYRQQPGQSLTLIATANQGSEATYESGFVIDKFPISRPNLTFSTLTVSNMSPEDSSIYLCSVGEQGNTIYFGEGSWLTVV.